Reported below is one T cell receptor (beta chain). Its specificity is unknown. Genomic DNA, serving as template, underwent TCR beta VDJ and CDR3 profiling. Using its own MiXCR run on the reads, TCRdb lists one record per CDR3 protein. The table shows 150,000 to 200,000 distinct CDR3 sequences, with less than 60% occurring only once. Patients sequenced had flow cytometry evidence of CD8+CD57+ cell expansion. The sample comes from a study of CD8+CD57+ T cells in acquired aplastic anemia. Study results and caveats: Patients and controls were not found to differ significantly in CD8+ Simpson's diversity.

The material sequenced was sorted CD4+, CD8+, or CD8+CD57+ T cells (not recorded which) from PBMCs. This receptor was obtained from a human donor with aplastic anemia.

This chain's CDR3 is CSARQTASNTEAFF. The CDR3 DNA reads TGCAGTGCTAGACAGACAGCTTCTAACACTGAAGCTTTCTTT. V is TRBV20-1 and J is TRBJ1-1, with D possibly TRBD1 on 5 matching bases. The CDR3 contains 14 residues. Deletions cut 2 bases from V and 2 bases from J, with 12 bases between. Germline V gives CDR1 DFQATT, CDR2 SNEGSKA (reference sequence).